These T cell receptor beta chains were read from a single sample in a study of blood T cell repertoires in COVID-19. Data came from immunoSEQ multiplex PCR; TCRdb stores just in-frame clones and leaves some out. The sample contains 330,000 or so clones, 92% of which appear only once. The sample taken for sequencing was PBMCs or T cells enriched from blood (not recorded which). These receptors came from a woman aged 25-40 years who had recovered from COVID-19. The CDR3 runs from the conserved cysteine through the conserved F or W. D genes are given only for firm matches. The size entry is marked missing in some rows and otherwise reads once, few, many or a size class.

d_call | j_call | cdr3_length | v_call | clone_size | cdr3_nt | cdr3_aa
- | TRBJ2-7 | 13 | TRBV5-6 | - | TGTGCCAGCAGCTTGGTAATCCCCTACGAGCAGTACTTC | CASSLVIPYEQYF
- | TRBJ1-2 | 14 | TRBV6-2/TRBV6-3 | - | TGTGCCAGCAGTCCCGTCGGGGGTGACTATGGCTACACCTTC | CASSPVGGDYGYTF
TRBD1 | TRBJ2-7 | 14 | TRBV2 | - | TGTGCCAGCAGCGGGGGACAGGGGACCTACGAGCAGTACTTC | CASSGGQGTYEQYF
- | TRBJ2-1 | 14 | TRBV7-3 | - | TGTGCCAGCAGCCAGACACCCCTTGGCAATGAGCAGTTCTTC | CASSQTPLGNEQFF
TRBD2 | TRBJ2-3 | 14 | TRBV7-3 | - | TGTGCCAGCAGCTCGCCGGGGGGGTCAGATACGCAGTATTTT | CASSSPGGSDTQYF
- | TRBJ2-3 | 14 | TRBV30 | - | TGTGCCGGGGCCAAAATCGGGAGCACAGATACGCAGTATTTT | CAGAKIGSTDTQYF
TRBD1 | TRBJ2-7 | 12 | TRBV28 | - | TGTGCCAGCACGGGACAGCACTACGAGCAGTACTTC | CASTGQHYEQYF
- | TRBJ2-3 | 13 | TRBV2 | - | TGTGCCAGCGCCCCGCACAGGACAGATACGCAGTATTTT | CASAPHRTDTQYF
- | TRBJ2-1 | 16 | TRBV5-1 | - | TGCGCCAGCAGCTTTCTCCTAGCAAGTCTGGAGAATGAGCAGTTCTTC | CASSFLLASLENEQFF
TRBD2 | TRBJ2-5 | 15 | TRBV6-5 | - | TGTGCCAGCAGAGTAGCGGGGGAATTCCAAGAGACCCAGTACTTC | CASRVAGEFQETQYF
TRBD1 | TRBJ1-3 | 18 | TRBV9 | - | TGTGCCAGCAGCGTCGATCCGGGACAGGGCCACTCTGGAAACACCATATATTTT | CASSVDPGQGHSGNTIYF
- | TRBJ1-5 | 18 | TRBV7-3 | - | TGTGCCAGCAGCTTGGTGGGGTCAAGGGAGGCCGGCAATCAGCCCCAGCATTTT | CASSLVGSREAGNQPQHF
- | TRBJ2-7 | 13 | TRBV6-5 | few | TGTGCCAGCAGCAGGGGTAACCCCTACGAGCAGTACTTC | CASSRGNPYEQYF
TRBD1 | TRBJ2-7 | 15 | TRBV4-1 | - | TGCGCCAGCAGCCAGCCCGGGACAGGGAGCAACGAGCAGTACTTC | CASSQPGTGSNEQYF
TRBD1 | TRBJ2-5 | 14 | TRBV7-2 | - | TGTGCCAGCAGCCCTGCGAGGACAGGAGAGACCCAGTACTTC | CASSPARTGETQYF
- | TRBJ2-7 | 16 | TRBV3-1/TRBV3-2 | - | TGTGCCAGCAGCCATATGCTAACGACATACTCCTACGAGCAGTACTTC | CASSHMLTTYSYEQYF
- | TRBJ1-2 | 13 | TRBV7-2 | - | TGTGCCAGCTCACGTACCGGCGGGGGTGGCTACACCTTC | CASSRTGGGGYTF
- | TRBJ1-4 | 14 | TRBV4-1 | - | TGCGCCAGCAGCCCCGCGGGGGACGATGAAAAACTGTTTTTT | CASSPAGDDEKLFF
- | TRBJ1-2 | 14 | TRBV5-1 | once | TGCGCCAGCAGCGAAACGACTAGTGGGGGAGGCTACACCTTC | CASSETTSGGGYTF
- | TRBJ1-5 | 14 | TRBV3-1/TRBV3-2 | - | TGTGCCAGCAGCCCTGACACCGAACTGCTGCCCCAGCATTTT | CASSPDTELLPQHF
TRBD1 | TRBJ1-6 | 15 | TRBV4-3 | - | TGCGCCAGCAGCCAAGACAGGGGGCGGAATTCACCCCTCCACTTT | CASSQDRGRNSPLHF
TRBD1 | TRBJ1-5 | 15 | TRBV28 | - | TGTGCCAGCAGTTCTGGGACAGTATTCAATCAGCCCCAGCATTTT | CASSSGTVFNQPQHF
TRBD2 | TRBJ2-7 | 20 | TRBV7-8 | - | TGTGCCAGCAGCTTAGCCAGATTTGGACGGCGGGAGGGCGCAATCAACGAGCAGTACTTC | CASSLARFGRREGAINEQYF
- | TRBJ1-1 | 14 | TRBV28 | - | TGTGCCAGCAGTTTAGCGGGGGTGGGCACTGAAGCTTTCTTT | CASSLAGVGTEAFF
TRBD1 | TRBJ2-1 | 15 | TRBV11-3 | - | TGTGCCAGCAGCTCCCGGGACAGTGGTTGGGATGAGCAGTTCTTC | CASSSRDSGWDEQFF
TRBD1 | TRBJ2-2 | 14 | TRBV6-6 | - | TGTGCCAGCAACCTGGACAGGGTCACCGGGGAGCTGTTTTTT | CASNLDRVTGELFF
- | TRBJ2-2 | 16 | TRBV11-3 | - | TGTGCCAGCAGCTGGCGGGGCCTACTAGGGGCCGGGGAGCTGTTTTTT | CASSWRGLLGAGELFF
- | TRBJ1-2 | 14 | TRBV5-1 | - | TGCGCCAGCAGCCCCTCGGGGGGAAACTATGGCTACACCTTC | CASSPSGGNYGYTF
- | TRBJ1-4 | 12 | TRBV12-3/TRBV12-4 | - | TGTGCCAGCAGTCCTGACTCTGAAAAACTGTTTTTT | CASSPDSEKLFF
- | TRBJ2-1 | 13 | TRBV29-1 | - | TGCAGCGTTGAAGGCCACAGGGAGAATGAGCAGTTCTTC | CSVEGHRENEQFF
- | TRBJ2-3 | 13 | TRBV11-3 | - | TGTGCCAGCAGCTTACAGGGAACAGATACGCAGTATTTT | CASSLQGTDTQYF
- | TRBJ1-2 | 17 | TRBV11-3 | - | TGTGCCAGCAGCTTAGTTCCAGGGAGGGCTCCTAACTATGGCTACACCTTC | CASSLVPGRAPNYGYTF
TRBD2 | TRBJ2-3 | 13 | TRBV2 | - | TGTGCCAGCAGCGTGGGAGGGCCAGATACGCAGTATTTT | CASSVGGPDTQYF
TRBD1 | TRBJ1-5 | 15 | TRBV28 | - | TGTGCCAGCAGCAACGGACAGGGAGGTCAACAGCCCCAGCATTTT | CASSNGQGGQQPQHF
- | TRBJ1-1 | 13 | TRBV3-1/TRBV3-2 | - | TGTGCCAGCAGCCACCAGGGAGGCACTGAAGCTTTCTTT | CASSHQGGTEAFF
- | TRBJ1-1 | 11 | TRBV6-5 | - | TGTGCCAGCAACAGGGACACTGAAGCTTTCTTT | CASNRDTEAFF
TRBD2 | TRBJ2-5 | 16 | TRBV11-2 | - | TGTGCCAGCAGCTTAGGGACTAGCGGGGGGGCAAAGACCCAGTACTTC | CASSLGTSGGAKTQYF
TRBD1 | TRBJ2-7 | 16 | TRBV27 | few | TGTGCCAGCAGTTTAAGTGGACAGGCCCTCTCCTACGAGCAGTACTTC | CASSLSGQALSYEQYF
- | TRBJ1-2 | 14 | TRBV15 | once | TGTGCCACCAGCAGAGACAGGGGTAGCTATGGCTACACCTTC | CATSRDRGSYGYTF
- | TRBJ1-4 | 15 | TRBV5-1 | - | TGCGCCAGCAGTCCGAAACGGAGATGGGAGGAAAAACTGTTTTTT | CASSPKRRWEEKLFF
- | TRBJ1-2 | 13 | TRBV7-3 | - | TGTGCCAGCAGCCCGGGGGGTTCCTATGGCTACACCTTC | CASSPGGSYGYTF
TRBD2 | TRBJ2-1 | 14 | TRBV11-2 | - | TGTGCCAGCAGTAAGCCGGGACTAGGGAATGAGCAGTTCTTC | CASSKPGLGNEQFF
- | TRBJ1-4 | 15 | TRBV3-1/TRBV3-2 | - | TGTGCCAGCAGACAGCACGGGGGAGATAATGAAAAACTGTTTTTT | CASRQHGGDNEKLFF
TRBD1 | TRBJ1-2 | 13 | TRBV6-5 | - | TGTGCCAGCGGCGCAGGGGGAGGCTATGGCTACACCTTC | CASGAGGGYGYTF
- | TRBJ1-2 | 13 | TRBV5-8 | - | TGTGCCAGCGCAGGGAGGGGATTATCTGGCTACACCTTC | CASAGRGLSGYTF